A selection of T cell receptor beta chains follows, all from one sample in a study of blood T cells in healthy people across ages. TCRdb ran MiXCR on the 5' RACE reads and lists one entry per CDR3 protein. Counted here are nearly 800,000 distinct CDR3 sequences, 20% to 25% occurring once; the ten biggest clones make up roughly 3.8%. This sample was also put to use in a study of T cells of mothers and their children.

Input material: blood. These receptors came from a boy between 10 and 17 years old in good health. Both conserved end residues are part of each CDR3. A D gene is named only where the DNA matches it firmly. Size is omitted from some rows. Given values are once, few, many or a class for expanded clones.

clone_size	d_call	v_call	cdr3_length	j_call	cdr3_aa	cdr3_nt
NA	NA	TRBV7-2	15	TRBJ1-1	CASSLEDPLVTEAFF	TGTGCCAGCAGCTTAGAGGACCCTCTAGTCACTGAAGCTTTCTTT
NA	NA	TRBV6-1	13	TRBJ1-2	CASTGTSNYGYTF	TGTGCCAGCACAGGGACCTCTAACTATGGCTACACCTTC
NA	TRBD1	TRBV19	14	TRBJ2-1	CASSGLTGVDEQFF	TGTGCCAGCAGTGGATTAACAGGGGTGGATGAGCAGTTCTTC
few	TRBD2	TRBV7-3	17	TRBJ2-1	CASSLSGGLAGANEQFF	TGTGCCAGCAGCTTAAGTGGCGGACTAGCGGGAGCTAATGAGCAGTTCTTC
NA	TRBD1	TRBV27	21	TRBJ1-3	CASIPKWRDRGLPYSGNTIYF	TGTGCCAGCATCCCGAAGTGGCGGGACAGGGGACTTCCTTACTCTGGAAACACCATATATTTT
few	TRBD2	TRBV9	16	TRBJ2-1	CASSFPGTSVYNEQFF	TGTGCCAGCAGCTTTCCCGGGACTAGCGTATACAATGAGCAGTTCTTC
few	TRBD1	TRBV5-6	17	TRBJ2-7	CASSFISLNRGSYEQYF	TGTGCCAGCAGCTTTATCTCCCTCAACAGGGGGTCCTACGAGCAGTACTTC
NA	NA	TRBV29-1	14	TRBJ1-1	CSVENPKARTEAFF	TGCAGCGTTGAAAACCCCAAGGCTAGGACTGAAGCTTTCTTT
few	NA	TRBV6-6	15	TRBJ1-4	CASSDPGTTNEKLFF	TGTGCCAGCAGTGACCCGGGGACAACTAATGAAAAACTGTTTTTT
NA	NA	TRBV28	17	TRBJ2-7	CASSLNLSTRPSYEQYF	TGTGCCAGCAGTTTAAATCTGTCCACCCGCCCCTCCTACGAGCAGTACTTC
few	NA	TRBV28	12	TRBJ2-5	CASVQGQETQYF	TGTGCCAGCGTACAGGGCCAAGAGACCCAGTACTTC
NA	TRBD2	TRBV7-6	16	TRBJ2-1	CASSPGLAGGPREQFF	TGTGCCAGCAGTCCCGGACTAGCGGGAGGGCCTAGGGAGCAGTTCTTC
few	NA	TRBV5-1	14	TRBJ2-7	CASSPGRAPYEQYF	TGCGCCAGCTCCCCGGGCAGGGCACCCTACGAGCAGTACTTC
NA	TRBD2	TRBV6-2/TRBV6-3	19	TRBJ2-1	CASKPRGSGGQSSYNEQFF	TGTGCCAGCAAACCGAGGGGTAGCGGGGGGCAAAGCTCCTACAATGAGCAGTTCTTC
NA	NA	TRBV4-3	16	TRBJ2-1	CASSQDRRGTYNEQFF	TGCGCCAGCAGCCAAGATCGCCGGGGTACCTACAATGAGCAGTTCTTC
few	NA	TRBV29-1	15	TRBJ2-1	CSVEDPRTGAGEQFF	TGCAGCGTTGAAGATCCCAGGACAGGAGCGGGCGAGCAGTTCTTC
NA	NA	TRBV27	15	TRBJ2-1	CASSLGPRSYNEQFF	TGTGCCAGCAGTTTAGGCCCTCGCTCCTACAATGAGCAGTTCTTC
NA	NA	TRBV28	14	TRBJ2-7	CASSFGAEANEQYF	TGTGCCAGCAGTTTCGGGGCGGAGGCCAACGAGCAGTACTTC
NA	NA	TRBV28	15	TRBJ2-7	CASSYGTENPYEQYF	TGTGCCAGCAGTTATGGGACCGAGAATCCCTACGAGCAGTACTTC
NA	TRBD2	TRBV10-3	14	TRBJ2-5	CAIGRGGSQETQYF	TGTGCCATCGGAAGGGGAGGGAGCCAAGAGACCCAGTACTTC
many	TRBD2	TRBV7-2	17	TRBJ2-7	CASSLRIPAGVSYEQYF	TGTGCCAGCAGCTTAAGAATTCCAGCGGGAGTATCCTACGAGCAGTACTTC
few	NA	TRBV27	13	TRBJ2-7	CASSRVGGYEQYF	TGTGCCAGCAGTAGGGTAGGGGGCTACGAGCAGTACTTC
NA	TRBD1	TRBV6-6	15	TRBJ2-7	CASSYRTGAAYEQYF	TGTGCCAGCAGTTACAGAACAGGGGCTGCCTACGAGCAGTACTTC
NA	NA	TRBV14	16	TRBJ1-4	CASSQTPGFINEKLFF	TGTGCCAGCAGCCAAACCCCGGGATTCATCAATGAAAAACTGTTTTTT
few	NA	TRBV19	13	TRBJ2-1	CASSIHLSGEQFF	TGTGCCAGTAGTATTCACCTTAGCGGCGAGCAGTTCTTC
few	NA	TRBV5-1	14	TRBJ2-3	CASSLWGPTDTQYF	TGTGCCAGCAGCTTGTGGGGGCCCACAGATACGCAGTATTTT
NA	NA	TRBV20-1	13	TRBJ2-5	CSARGVAQETQYF	TGCAGTGCTAGAGGAGTGGCCCAAGAGACCCAGTACTTC
NA	NA	TRBV28	13	TRBJ2-7	CASSPWTAYEQYF	TGTGCCAGCAGTCCCTGGACAGCTTACGAGCAGTACTTC
NA	NA	TRBV4-3	15	TRBJ2-3	CASSLERGYTDTQYF	TGCGCCAGCAGCCTGGAACGGGGGTACACAGATACGCAGTATTTT
few	NA	TRBV2	13	TRBJ1-2	CASSPTPNYGYTF	TGTGCCAGCAGTCCGACACCCAACTATGGCTACACCTTC
few	NA	TRBV7-9	14	TRBJ1-1	CASSFGSSNTEAFF	TGTGCCAGCAGCTTTGGGTCCTCGAACACTGAAGCTTTCTTT
once	TRBD1	TRBV20-1	18	TRBJ1-5	CSAGNPGQGVYSNQPQHF	TGCAGTGCTGGGAACCCGGGACAGGGGGTATATAGCAATCAGCCCCAGCATTTT
NA	TRBD1	TRBV7-9	16	TRBJ1-2	CASSLGPGTGVNGYTF	TGTGCCAGCAGCTTAGGACCCGGGACAGGGGTAAATGGCTACACCTTC
NA	NA	TRBV5-1	15	TRBJ1-4	CASSPHSGQNEKLFF	TGCGCCAGCAGCCCACATTCGGGTCAGAATGAAAAACTGTTTTTT
few	NA	TRBV21-1	16	TRBJ2-7	CASSKEAAGASYEQYF	TGTGCCAGCAGCAAAGAGGCAGCGGGAGCCTCCTACGAGCAGTACTTC
few	NA	TRBV5-1	12	TRBJ2-7	CASKGNSYEQYF	TGCGCCAGCAAGGGGAACTCCTACGAGCAGTACTTC
few	TRBD2	TRBV20-1	17	TRBJ2-3	CSARWVASGHPIDTQYF	TGCAGTGCTAGATGGGTGGCTAGCGGGCACCCCATCGATACGCAGTATTTT
once	NA	TRBV5-1	13	TRBJ2-1	CASSWGGVNEQFF	TGCGCCAGCAGCTGGGGGGGCGTAAATGAGCAGTTCTTC
NA	NA	TRBV20-1	15	TRBJ2-7	CSARRVGQSSYEQYF	TGCAGTGCTAGAAGGGTGGGCCAGAGCTCCTACGAGCAGTACTTC
once	NA	TRBV29-1	12	TRBJ2-1	CSALAEGVWQFF	TGCAGCGCGTTAGCGGAGGGAGTCTGGCAGTTCTTC